Below, 6 T cell receptor beta chains from the same sample are listed, as sequenced in a study of blood T cell repertoires in COVID-19. Sequencing used immunoSEQ multiplex PCR; TCRdb keeps in-frame clones, though not all of them. Seen here are approximately 270,000 clones, 87% observed once, and the top ten hold about 3%. Material: peripheral blood. These receptor sequences come from a man aged 18 to 35 with active or convalescent COVID-19.

This clone was observed a single time. The rearrangement joins TRBV5-1 to TRBJ1-4; no reliable D call. V lost 1 base and J 5 bases, leaving 9 bases between the germline ends. The CDR3 extends over 14 amino acids. The germline CDR1 and CDR2 sequences are SGHRS and YFSETQ. This CDR3 is CASSLSVENEKLFF. The CDR3 DNA reads as TGCGCCAGCAGCTTGTCCGTGGAGAATGAAAAACTGTTTTTT.

The table lists this clone with a few counts. The chain uses TRBV5-1 and TRBJ2-1; 7 nucleotides align to TRBD2. In germline, CDR1 is SGHRS, CDR2 YFSETQ. After removal of 4 bases from V and 4 bases from J, the junction contained 11 bases not matched to a gene. The CDR3 contains 16 residues. The CDR3 sequence: CASSTGPSGKYNEQFF. The DNA of the CDR3 is TGCGCCAGCAGCACCGGTCCTAGCGGCAAATACAATGAGCAGTTCTTC.

The chain uses TRBV6-5 and TRBJ2-7; 9 bases are a match to TRBD1. CDR3 length equals 14 residues. Looked up from germline, CDR1 is MNHEY and CDR2 is SVGAGI. V shed 5 bases and J 6 bases; nucleotides not matched to a gene: 8. The CDR3 bases are TGTGCCAGCAGTAGACCGGGACAGGGCGTCGAGCAGTACTTC. Protein product: CASSRPGQGVEQYF.

This clone was detected only once. V is TRBV27 and J is TRBJ2-2, with TRBD1 matching over 7 bases. The V segment lost 5 bases and the J segment 4 bases; nucleotides outside the gene matches: 7. Per germline, CDR1 MNHEY and CDR2 SMNVEV (reference sequence). The CDR3 extends over 15 amino acids. CDR3 nucleotides: TGTGCCAGCAGTAGGTCCCGGGACAGCACCGGGGAGCTGTTTTTT. It specifies CASSRSRDSTGELFF.

V gene TRBV5-4 combines with J gene TRBJ2-4; 8 bases line up with TRBD2. After removal of 4 bases from V and 8 bases from J, the junction contained 11 bases not matched to a gene. The length of the CDR3 is 15 residues. Per the germline V gene, CDR1 is SGHNT and CDR2 is YYREEE (reference sequence). The CDR3 loop reads CASSLGGTSGHIQYF. For the CDR3, the DNA is TGTGCCAGCAGCCTTGGGGGTACTAGCGGTCACATTCAGTACTTC.

This clone has a handful of counts. The V gene is TRBV28, the J gene TRBJ1-2; 9 bases fit TRBD1. The CDR3 contains 15 residues. V trimming: 2 bases; J trimming: 2 bases; junction bases outside the gene matches: 3. Germline V CDR1 and CDR2: MDHEN, SYDVKM. CDR3 sequence reads: CASSLMTGGNYGYTF. The CDR3 DNA is TGTGCCAGCAGTTTAATGACAGGGGGAAACTATGGCTACACCTTC.